Below, one TCR beta chain is given with its context. This clonotype was counted only a few times. No antigen is known for it. Base qualities are not recorded, but no much larger clone differs from it by a single base. These data originate in a study of identical twins' blood T cells (dated by TCRdb to the early 2010s). Study-wide context: Some 51 million Illumina reads were obtained across around twelve libraries, comprising six alpha-chain and six beta-chain libraries. TCR alpha and beta chain repertoires of three pairs of monozygous twins were compared using next-generation sequencing to assess genetic influence on repertoire formation. Summary of the overall study and its limitations: How many CDR3 clonotypes two donors shared depended mainly on the product of their cloneset sizes, and the twins did not clearly stray from this trend. Looking at the most abundant TCRbeta clonotypes, every donor had more CDR3 sequences in common with her twin than with unrelated donors. Environmental influences could not be excluded as an explanation for twin similarity, since twins were reared together. V gene usage was reported to be markedly more similar within twin pairs than between unrelated donors, even among non-selected out-of-frame TCRbeta clonotypes. Independent studies were stated to be required to validate the proposed role of the TCRalpha J segment in MHC recognition during thymic selection.

The receptor library was made with 5' RACE. These reads were obtained on an Illumina Genome Analyzer IIx. The RNA-based TCR cDNA libraries were made using a previously described protocol that was modified in several ways. Sample-specific barcodes were introduced on both ends of each TCR cDNA library during cDNA synthesis and amplification to prevent cross-contamination. Processing in the source paper ran as follows. Between about 85,000 and nearly 550,000 clonotypes were identified per individual, with about 2.2 to 4 million CDR3-containing reads per library. Reads carrying improper barcode index combinations were removed, after which the MiTCR software was used to build a cloneset for each library. During the assembly of CDR3 clonotypes by MiTCR, low-quality reads were filtered or rescued and PCR and sequencing errors were corrected. Artificial out-of-frame clonotypes were removed by being mapped to in-frame sequences, with one indel in the CDR3 allowed. Similarity of V and J gene usage between donors was measured as Jensen-Shannon divergence divided by mean entropy. Using fastp at Q25 and MiXCR, TCRdb reprocessed the public reads and kept productive beta chains. Identical CDR3 protein sequences are pooled into one entry, listed with their most common genes and DNA. TCRdb, not the authors, supplied the V and J calls. The sample records 350,000 to 400,000 distinct CDR3 sequences, over 25% of which are singletons. The leading ten clones occupy roughly 6.1% of the sample.

Including the terminal cysteine and phenylalanine, the CDR3 comprises 17 residues. Of the read, only the CDR3 DNA is kept; its 51 bases are in frame from base 1. Cut back by 1 base and 0 bases, the V and J ends lie 13 bases apart. From a lookup of the germline V gene, CDR1 and CDR2 are LGHNA and YNFKEQ. The donors were six healthy women who made up three monozygous twin pairs. All three twin pairs had been reared together and were thought likely to have met the same infectious agents and vaccines. RNA was isolated from peripheral blood mononuclear cells and used to prepare TCR cDNA libraries. The sample comprised PBMCs. The source of this sequence is a woman aged 18 to 55 in good health. The chain is assembled from TRBV4-2 and TRBJ1-3; too little of a D gene remains to name it. The nucleotide sequence reads TGTGCCAGCAGCCAAGGCCCCCCTGGAGCCTCTGGAAACACCATATATTTT. This codes for CASSQGPPGASGNTIYF.